Below, 20 T cell receptor beta chains from the same sample are listed, as sequenced in a study of blood T cell repertoires in COVID-19. TCRdb keeps only in-frame clones here, not all; method: immunoSEQ multiplex PCR. This sample has under 100,000 clones, with over 70% found just once. The sequenced sample was peripheral blood. The receptor source for this set is an elderly man with active or convalescent COVID-19.

This clone was observed a few times. The chain carries TRBV5-4 and TRBJ1-4; D remains unclear. This CDR3 spans 14 amino acids. Germline lookup yields CDR1 SGHNT and CDR2 YYREEE (reference sequence). V gave up 4 bases and J gave up 4 bases, with 11 bases separating them. The CDR3 region has the DNA TGTGCCAGCAGCCTTGGACGGGGTAATGAAAAACTGTTTTTT. Protein product: CASSLGRGNEKLFF. The complete variable domain, with remaining parts taken from reference TRBV5-4 and TRBJ1-4, reads ETGVTQSPTHLIKTRGQQVTLRCSSQSGHNTVSWYQQALGQGPQFIFQYYREEENGRGNFPPRFSGLQFPNYSSELNVNALELDDSALYLCASSLGRGNEKLFFGSGTQLSVL.

The chain has TRBV12-3 or TRBV12-4 and TRBJ1-1; 8 nucleotides align to TRBD1. This CDR3 comprises 13 residues. V trimming: 6 bases; J trimming: 4 bases; junction bases outside the gene matches: 4. The CDR3 DNA reads as TGTGCCAGCAGGGGGACAGGAGGCACTGAAGCTTTCTTT. Translation: CASRGTGGTEAFF.

This sequence joins TRBV9 and TRBJ1-6, with no clear D. CDR3 length: 15 residues. Germline CDR1 and CDR2: SGDLS and YYNGEE. V lost 3 bases and J lost 3, with 10 bases in between. The CDR3 region has the DNA TGTGCCAGCAGCGGAGCAGGCAACTATAATTCACCCCTCCACTTT. Protein product: CASSGAGNYNSPLHF.

This clone showed up just once. A read error may account for a junction end that differs from germline. V gene TRBV7-2 combines with J gene TRBJ2-7; 9 bases match TRBD2. The CDR3 totals 12 residues. CDR1 SGHTA and CDR2 FQGNSA come from the germline V gene. The CDR3 DNA reads TGTGCCAGCAGCGTGTCGGGGACTAGCAAAGTCTTC. Its translation: CASSVSGTSKVF.

This clone has just a few counts. The chain links TRBV7-9 to TRBJ2-3; perhaps TRBD1 as D (6 bases). The CDR3 extends over 11 amino acids. Germline V gene sequence: CDR1 SEHNR, CDR2 FQNEAQ (reference sequence). The V end lost 8 bases, the J end lost 9 bases, and 12 bases lay between the germline ends. CDR3: CASGGPLTQYF. CDR3 in DNA: TGTGCCAGCGGGGGCCCGCTCACGCAGTATTTT.

The V and J genes are TRBV9 and TRBJ2-3, with no clear D. The CDR3 totals 12 residues. The V and J ends lost 0 bases and 8 bases respectively, with 7 bases between them. The germline V gene has CDR1 SGDLS and CDR2 YYNGEE. CDR3 DNA: TGTGCCAGCAGCGTAGATGAGTCTACGCAGTATTTT. This translates into CASSVDESTQYF.

The V call is TRBV6-5, the J call TRBJ2-7; 7 bases match TRBD1. Per germline, CDR1 MNHEY and CDR2 SVGAGI. This CDR3 comprises 14 residues. Germline trimming cut 11 bases from V and 2 bases from J; bases unmatched to any gene: 12. CDR3 amino acids: CAAMSTGNPYEQYF. The CDR3 region has the DNA TGTGCCGCCATGTCGACAGGGAACCCCTACGAGCAGTACTTC.

The chain uses TRBV19 and TRBJ1-2; perhaps TRBD1 as D (6 bases). The CDR3 loop spans 12 amino acids. Trimming shortened V by 6 bases and J by 7 bases, and 12 bases separated the two germline ends. Germline CDR1 reads LNHDA; CDR2 reads SQIVND (reference sequence). CDR3 DNA sequence: TGTGCCAGTAGACAGGGTCTGGCTGGCTACACCTTC. Its translation: CASRQGLAGYTF.

This clone appeared a few times. The J gene is TRBJ1-2, the V gene TRBV5-6, with D unresolved. The CDR3 has 14 amino acids. With 0 bases removed from V and 2 bases from J, the gap between germline ends came to 8 bases. Looked up from germline, CDR1 is SGHDT and CDR2 is YYEEEE. CDR3 amino acids: CASSLVAGNYGYTF. CDR3 nucleotides: TGTGCCAGCAGCTTGGTGGCAGGAAACTATGGCTACACCTTC.

This clone occurred a few times. Germline and junction disagree at one end, which may indicate a read error. The chain is built from TRBV7-8 and TRBJ1-2, with 8 bases identical to TRBD1. The length of the CDR3 is 15 residues. Looked up from germline, CDR1 is SGHVS and CDR2 is FQNEAQ. The CDR3 DNA is TGTGCCAGCACCTTATGGGGATCAGGGGGCGATGGCTACACCTTC. Its protein product is CASTLWGSGGDGYTF.

The chain uses TRBV10-3 and TRBJ2-3, with 8 bases fitting TRBD2. V lost 2 bases, J lost 3 bases, and 7 bases stayed unmatched. This CDR3 is 16 amino acids long. CDR1 and CDR2 from the germline V gene are ENHRY and SYGVKD. The CDR3 is CAISEGTGGPTDTQYF. The CDR3 region has the DNA TGTGCCATCAGTGAGGGCACGGGGGGGCCAACAGATACGCAGTATTTT.

This chain connects TRBV11-2 to TRBJ2-7, with D perhaps TRBD2 (7 bases). The germline V and J ends were trimmed by 3 bases and 2 bases, with 26 bases remaining between them. This CDR3 comprises 19 residues. Germline V CDR1 and CDR2: SGHAT, FQNNGV. In DNA, the CDR3 is TGTGCCAGCAGCTTCACGCTTCCACGCCCGGGGGGCCAGCCCTACGAGCAGTACTTC. Its protein product is CASSFTLPRPGGQPYEQYF.

The gene calls are TRBV5-1 and TRBJ2-5; maybe TRBD1 (6 bases). CDR1 and CDR2 (germline): SGHRS, YFSETQ. The V end lost 0 bases, the J end lost 2 bases, and 11 bases lay between the germline ends. The CDR3 consists of 15 residues. In nucleotides, the CDR3 is TGCGCCAGCAGCTTGGCCCCTCAGGGGCAAGAGACCCAGTACTTC. Protein sequence: CASSLAPQGQETQYF.

The V gene is TRBV7-8, the J gene TRBJ2-3, with 13 positions matching TRBD2. The CDR3 is 15 residues long. The V gene's germline CDR1 is SGHVS and CDR2 FQNEAQ. V lost 5 bases and J lost 4; bases outside the gene matches: 3. This CDR3 is CASSRLAGGPDTQYF. For the CDR3, the DNA is TGTGCCAGCAGCCGACTAGCGGGGGGCCCAGATACGCAGTATTTT.

This chain joins TRBV18 and TRBJ1-2, with unresolved D. This CDR3 region has 14 residues. The V gene's germline CDR1 is KGHSH and CDR2 LQKENI. V was cut by 3 bases and J by 0 bases, with 8 bases left in between. Here the CDR3 reads CASSPSPANYGYTF. CDR3 sequence (DNA): TGTGCCAGCTCACCTAGCCCGGCTAACTATGGCTACACCTTC.

The chain has TRBV11-3 and TRBJ1-1, with TRBD1 as a possible D gene (5 bases). Trimming removed 5 bases at V and 4 bases at J, with 11 bases between. Germline V lookup: CDR1 SGHNT, CDR2 YENEEA. The length of the CDR3 is 13 residues. CDR3 bases: TGTGCCAGCAGCGTCCGGGGGAGCACTGAAGCTTTCTTT. Amino acids: CASSVRGSTEAFF.

This clone has just a few counts. This chain uses TRBV27 with TRBJ2-2; D might be TRBD1 (6 bases). The length of the CDR3 is 16 residues. The V gene's germline CDR1 is MNHEY and CDR2 SMNVEV (reference sequence). With 6 bases removed from V and 2 bases from J, the gap between germline ends came to 16 bases. Written as DNA, the CDR3 is TGTGCCAGCAGCCGCCAGGGGACGGCTAACACCGGGGAGCTGTTTTTT. Its translation is CASSRQGTANTGELFF.

This chain links TRBV19 with TRBJ1-1; 10 nucleotides align to TRBD1. Germline V CDR1 and CDR2: LNHDA, SQIVND (reference sequence). CDR3 length: 14 residues. Trimming at V came to 4 bases and at J to 6 bases, leaving 5 bases not matched to a gene. The CDR3 DNA reads TGTGCCAGTAGTACCGGGACAGGGGCAGCTGAAGCTTTCTTT. Translated: CASSTGTGAAEAFF.

The gene calls are TRBV2 and TRBJ2-1; 7 bases align to TRBD2. Looked up from germline, CDR1 is SNHLY and CDR2 is FYNNEI. This CDR3 spans 16 amino acids. V lost 4 bases, J lost 5 bases, and 11 bases stayed unmatched. The CDR3 DNA is TGTGCCAGCAGTGGCCAGCGGGGCATAAAGGACAATGAGCAGTTCTTC. Encoded protein: CASSGQRGIKDNEQFF. Full variable domain (rest looked up from reference TRBV2 and TRBJ2-1): EPEVTQTPSHQVTQMGQEVILRCVPISNHLYFYWYRQILGQKVEFLVSFYNNEISEKSEIFDDQFSVERPDGSNFTLKIRSTKLEDSAMYFCASSGQRGIKDNEQFFGPGTRLTVL.

The CDR3 region has the DNA TGTGCCAGCCGGGGGGGCCGATCCGGGGAGCTGTTTTTT. This gives the protein CASRGGRSGELFF. V is TRBV27 and J is TRBJ2-2, with 8 nucleotides matching TRBD2. The CDR3 contains 13 residues. V lost 8 bases, J lost 6 bases, and 5 bases stayed unmatched. Germline V gene data show CDR1 as MNHEY and CDR2 as SMNVEV (reference sequence).